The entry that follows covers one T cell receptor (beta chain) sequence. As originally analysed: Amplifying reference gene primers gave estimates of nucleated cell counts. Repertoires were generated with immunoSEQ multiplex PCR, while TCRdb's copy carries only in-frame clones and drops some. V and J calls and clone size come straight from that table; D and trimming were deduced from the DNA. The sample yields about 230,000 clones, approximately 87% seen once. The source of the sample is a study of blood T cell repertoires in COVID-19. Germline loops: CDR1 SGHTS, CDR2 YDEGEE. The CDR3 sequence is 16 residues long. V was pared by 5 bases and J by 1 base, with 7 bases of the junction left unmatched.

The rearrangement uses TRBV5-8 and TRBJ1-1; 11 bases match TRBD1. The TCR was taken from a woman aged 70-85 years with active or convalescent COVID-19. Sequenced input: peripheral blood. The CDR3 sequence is CASSTGTGGRNTEAFF. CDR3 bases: TGTGCCAGCAGTACCGGGACAGGGGGGAGGAACACTGAAGCTTTCTTT.